This TCR beta chain was identified during a study of T cells after yellow fever vaccination. On this clonotype itself: Its target is not known.

TCRdb recomputed calls from the 5' RACE reads with MiXCR, one row per CDR3 protein. The table lists 120,000 or so distinct CDR3 sequences, 15% of them singletons. Study results and caveats: Clones from primary vaccination mostly reappeared after the booster (roughly 95% CD4, about 88% CD8).

This clonotype was obtained from a man aged 18 to 30 who received the YFV17D yellow fever vaccine. This sample comprised CD8+ T cells sorted from PBMCs, obtained 5 days after the yellow fever booster vaccination.

As DNA, the CDR3 is TGTGCCAGCAGTTTATCGCGGAAGTATGGCTACACCTTC. It is translated as CASSLSRKYGYTF. The rearrangement uses TRBV27 and TRBJ1-2; D gene unclear. Germline CDR1 is MNHEY and CDR2 is SMNVEV (reference sequence). Trimming pared 0 bases from V and 5 bases from J, leaving 7 bases between. The CDR3 is 13 residues long.